The 14 T cell receptor beta chains listed next were all sequenced from one sample in a study of blood T cell repertoires in acute mononucleosis. Indicated time point: acute infectious mononucleosis, at clinical presentation within 2 weeks of symptom onset (visit 1). The data were produced by immunoSEQ multiplex PCR, yet TCRdb's version contains in-frame clones alone and is incomplete. The sample lists 2,000 to 2,500 clones; 25% to 35% were seen once. The starting material was EBV YVL epitope tetramer+ CD8+ T cells sorted from PBMCs, obtained during acute infectious mononucleosis. Documented subset: CD8 T cells binding a tetramer with EBV BRLF1 109-117 peptide (YVL-BR). These receptors all come from a woman aged 18-35 years with infectious mononucleosis caused by EBV.

This clone was detected once. One end of the junction is discordant with germline, which a read error may explain. The CDR3 loop is CASSPLGLNEQFF. CDR3 in DNA: TGTGCCAGCAGCCCCCTAGGACTTAATGAGCAGTTCTTC. This rearrangement joins TRBV23-1 to TRBJ2-1, with D perhaps matching TRBD2 (5 bases). TRBV23-1 is designated an ORF whose function remains uncertain. CDR3 length: 13 amino acids.

In this sample, this clone turned up a few times. With only one base between it and a far larger clone, this is likely a read error. V is TRBV23-1 and J is TRBJ2-7; D is perhaps TRBD1 (5 bases). TRBV23-1 carries the ORF label, with uncertain function. Trimming shortened V by 6 bases and J by 7 bases, and 22 bases separated the two germline ends. The CDR3 spans 15 residues. The CDR3 sequence: CASSLAETALKEQYF. DNA of the CDR3: TGCGCCAGCAGCTTGGCCGAGACAGCCCTCAAAGAGCAGTACTTC.

This clone rates as medium-sized. This chain links TRBV25-1 with TRBJ2-1; 8 nucleotides align to TRBD1. Germline V gene lookup returns CDR1 MGHDK and CDR2 SYGVNS. J was trimmed by 4 bases and V by 5 bases; bases with no gene match: 1. The CDR3 totals 13 residues. The CDR3 loop is CASSWTGYNEQFF. The CDR3 region has the DNA TGTGCCAGCAGTTGGACAGGGTACAATGAGCAGTTCTTC.

The chain employs TRBV30 and TRBJ1-1; 8 positions agree with TRBD1. Trimming cost V 3 bases and J 7 bases; bases outside gene matches: 10. Germline CDR1 reads GTSNPN; CDR2 reads SVGIG (reference sequence). The CDR3 runs 14 residues. The CDR3 loop reads CAWRPLTGGHEAFF. The CDR3 nucleotides are TGTGCCTGGAGGCCGTTAACAGGGGGACATGAAGCTTTCTTT.

Note on this clone: A far larger clone is only one base removed, so a read error is likely. The rearrangement joins TRBV19 to TRBJ1-1; tentatively, D is TRBD1 (6 bases). Germline lookup yields CDR1 LNHDA and CDR2 SQIVND (reference sequence). This CDR3 is built from 15 residues. The CDR3 coding sequence is TGTGCCAGTCGCCACTTGTTGGGGGCTGGCACTGAAGCTCTCTTT. Amino acids: CASRHLLGAGTEALF.

A word on this clone: It is likely a read error: a sequence one base away is far more abundant. This specimen includes other DNA sequences encoding the same CDR3. This chain joins TRBV29-1 and TRBJ2-1; 13 bases agree with TRBD2. CDR3 length equals 21 residues. With V trimmed by 6 bases and J by 0 bases, 20 bases remained unmatched. The germline V gene has CDR1 SQVTM and CDR2 ANQGSEA. CDR3 region: CSVGGSGSGTSGAYSYNEQFF. The CDR3, as DNA: TGCAGCGTAGGAGGGTCAGGGTCCGGGACTAGCGGGGCATACTCCTACAATGAGCAGTTCTTC.

The chain joins TRBV11-2 to TRBJ2-1, with D perhaps TRBD2 (5 bases). Looked up from germline, CDR1 is SGHAT and CDR2 is FQNNGV. Deletions cut 6 bases from V and 4 bases from J, with 16 bases between. The CDR3 is made up of 15 amino acids. The CDR3 nucleotides read TGTGCCAGCAGGGCCGACCCCACGGGGTACAATGAGCAGTTCTTC. This encodes CASRADPTGYNEQFF.

Many counts were recorded for this clone. V and J are TRBV11-2 and TRBJ2-1; tentative D call: TRBD2 (5 bases). The CDR3 runs to 15 residues. Trimming cost V 5 bases and J 4 bases, with 15 bases left between them. Germline CDR1 and CDR2: SGHAT and FQNNGV. CDR3 sequence (DNA): TGTGCCAGCAGCCCCGACCCCACGGGGTACAATGAGCAGTTCTTC. It yields the protein CASSPDPTGYNEQFF.

The V and J genes are TRBV29-1 and TRBJ2-1, with TRBD2 matching 12 bases. Germline trimming cut 6 bases from V and 0 bases from J; bases unmatched to any gene: 21. CDR1 SQVTM and CDR2 ANQGSEA come from the germline V gene. The CDR3 has 21 amino acids. The CDR3 loop is CSVGGTVSGTSGSYSYNEQFF. The DNA for the CDR3 is TGCAGCGTAGGAGGGACAGTGTCCGGGACTAGCGGGTCATACTCCTACAATGAGCAGTTCTTC.

This clone was seen only a few times. V usage is TRBV27 and J usage is TRBJ2-3, with unresolved D. This CDR3 spans 17 amino acids. Germline CDR1 is MNHEY and CDR2 is SMNVEV (reference sequence). V shed 5 bases and J shed 2 bases, with 20 bases lying between them. CDR3: CASSPDPNTAFTDTQYF. The CDR3 DNA reads as TGTGCCAGCAGTCCCGACCCAAATACCGCCTTCACAGATACGCAGTATTTT.

Ten or more counts support this clone. The V gene is TRBV11-2, the J gene TRBJ2-1, with a possible D match to TRBD1 (6 bases). The V end lost 3 bases, the J end lost 0 bases, and 12 bases lay between the germline ends. The CDR3 is 16 amino acids. CDR1 SGHAT and CDR2 FQNNGV come from the germline V gene. The DNA for the CDR3 is TGTGCCAGCAGCTTTCAGGGGATGGGCTCCTACAATGAGCAGTTCTTC. Amino acids: CASSFQGMGSYNEQFF.

The chain recombines TRBV7-2 with TRBJ2-4; possibly TRBD1 for D (5 bases). The J call may be incorrect, as the DNA end agrees better with TRBJ2-1. The CDR3 consists of 14 residues. Looked up from germline, CDR1 is SGHTA and CDR2 is FQGNSA. The DNA for the CDR3 is TGTGCCAGCAGCTTCGACCCAGGGTACAATGAGCAGTTCTTC. This gives the protein CASSFDPGYNEQFF.

There are many counts of this clone. The genes are TRBV28 and TRBJ2-2; 7 nucleotides align to TRBD1. There are 15 residues in the CDR3. V trimming: 1 base; J trimming: 4 bases; junction bases outside the gene matches: 3. The germline CDR1 and CDR2 sequences are MDHEN and SYDVKM. CDR3: CASSLSTGFTGELFF. In DNA, the CDR3 is TGTGCCAGCAGTTTATCGACAGGGTTCACCGGGGAGCTGTTTTTT.

As regards this clone: One base separates it from a far larger clone, so it is likely a read error. Other DNA sequences in the sample encode the same CDR3. CDR3 bases: TGCAGCGTAGGAGGGACAGGGTCCGGGGCTAGCGGGGCATACTCCTACAATGAGCAGTTCTTC. Protein sequence: CSVGGTGSGASGAYSYNEQFF. The rearrangement uses TRBV29-1 and TRBJ2-1, with D possibly called TRBD1 or TRBD2 (9 bases each). Trimming shortened V by 6 bases and J by 0 bases, and 33 bases separated the two germline ends. The CDR3 extends over 21 amino acids. The germline CDR1 and CDR2 sequences are SQVTM and ANQGSEA.